The next 25 T cell receptor beta chains were all read from a single sample in a study of beta chain features in type 1 diabetes. Investigators reverse transcribed all isolated RNA, so they sequenced expressed TCRB transcripts. Data came from immunoSEQ multiplex PCR; TCRdb stores just in-frame clones and leaves some out. The sample lists 70,000 to 95,000 clones, around a third occurring once. Sequences were obtained from stem cell memory CD4+ T cells from blood. The origin of the receptors is a woman younger than 30 in good health.

The rearrangement links TRBV5-6 to TRBJ2-1; D unresolved. Germline V gives CDR1 SGHDT, CDR2 YYEEEE. This CDR3 region has 11 residues. V dropped 2 bases and J dropped 7 bases, with 4 bases sitting between them. The CDR3 here is CASSFLNEQFF. CDR3 nucleotide sequence: TGTGCCAGCAGCTTCCTTAATGAGCAGTTCTTC. Variable domain in full (rest from reference TRBV5-6 and TRBJ2-1): DAGVTQSPTHLIKTRGQQVTLRCSPKSGHDTVSWYQQALGQGPQFIFQYYEEEERQRGNFPDRFSGHQFPNYSSELNVNALLLGDSALYLCASSFLNEQFFGPGTRLTVL.

J is TRBJ2-7 and V is TRBV4-2, with 11 bases that match TRBD2. With V trimmed by 1 base and J by 7 bases, 12 bases remained unmatched. This CDR3 comprises 17 residues. The germline V gene encodes CDR1 LGHNA and CDR2 YNFKEQ. The CDR3 DNA sequence: TGTGCCAGCAGCCAAGGTCTCCTGACTAGCGGGGCTGAAGAGCAGTACTTC. This codes for CASSQGLLTSGAEEQYF.

This clone was detected only a few times. The rearrangement uses TRBV18 and TRBJ2-6, with D uncertain. Between the trimmed V and J ends, which lost 6 bases and 4 bases, there was a span of 10 bases. This CDR3 region has 14 residues. In germline, CDR1 is KGHSH, CDR2 LQKENI. The CDR3 here is CASSVETGANVLTF. The CDR3, as DNA: TGTGCCAGCTCCGTGGAGACCGGGGCCAACGTCCTGACTTTC.

This chain joins TRBV18 and TRBJ1-2; weak D call: TRBD1 (5 bases). Germline-derived CDR1 and CDR2 are KGHSH and LQKENI. Trimming cost V 3 bases and J 8 bases, with 19 bases left between them. This CDR3 has 15 residues. This CDR3 is CASSPAEGIRGGYTF. CDR3 DNA sequence: TGTGCCAGCTCACCGGCGGAGGGGATCCGCGGGGGCTACACCTTC.

This clone has a handful of counts. The V and J genes are TRBV5-1 and TRBJ1-2; the D gene is possibly TRBD1 (6 bases). The CDR3 is made up of 13 amino acids. From germline, CDR1 is SGHRS and CDR2 YFSETQ. Trimming left V 2 bases short and J 2 bases short, with 7 bases between. CDR3 DNA sequence: TGCGCCAGCAGCTTACAGGGAAACTATGGCTACACCTTC. This codes for CASSLQGNYGYTF.

The chain uses TRBV19 and TRBJ2-1, with 7 bases that match TRBD2. The CDR3 covers 18 residues. The germline V gene has CDR1 LNHDA and CDR2 SQIVND (reference sequence). The V and J ends lost 4 bases and 6 bases, in that order; junction bases with no gene match: 18. DNA for the CDR3: TGTGCCAGTAGTAGGGGGAGAAGCGGGCTCCGCGGGGGCAATGAGCAGTTCTTC. Its translation: CASSRGRSGLRGGNEQFF.

V and J are TRBV2 and TRBJ2-7; D ambiguous. The V end lost 5 bases, the J end lost 2 bases, and 4 bases lay between the germline ends. Germline CDR1 and CDR2: SNHLY and FYNNEI. This CDR3 has 11 residues. The CDR3 spells CASSQTYEQYF. The CDR3 DNA sequence: TGTGCCAGCAGTCAGACCTACGAGCAGTACTTC.

This clone was seen a few times. The chain joins TRBV7-9 to TRBJ2-7; 11 bases line up with TRBD2. This CDR3 has 18 amino acids. Per germline, CDR1 SEHNR and CDR2 FQNEAQ (reference sequence). Trimming at V came to 1 base and at J to 0 bases, leaving 8 bases not matched to a gene. CDR3 protein: CASSLVRLAGGRSYEQYF. CDR3 nucleotides: TGTGCCAGCAGCTTAGTCCGGCTAGCGGGGGGCCGCTCCTACGAGCAGTACTTC.

This clone was counted only a few times. The chain joins TRBV7-9 to TRBJ1-1; D is perhaps TRBD1 (6 bases). Germline V gene lookup returns CDR1 SEHNR and CDR2 FQNEAQ (reference sequence). The CDR3 length is 16 residues. The V and J ends lost 7 bases and 3 bases respectively, with 21 bases between them. The chain's CDR3 is CASTPAGGIPYTEAFF. The CDR3, as DNA: TGTGCCAGCACCCCAGCGGGGGGCATCCCATACACTGAAGCTTTCTTT.

The sample holds a few counts of this clone. The chain is built from TRBV21-1 and TRBJ2-1; no DNA check was done on the table's D call, TRBD2. TRBV21-1 constitutes a pseudogene. This CDR3 is 16 amino acids long. The CDR3 sequence: CASSKIRESSYNEQFF. The CDR3 nucleotides are TGTGCCAGCAGCAAAATTCGAGAAAGCTCCTACAATGAGCAGTTCTTC.

The chain carries TRBV25-1 and TRBJ1-1; D is possibly TRBD1 (6 bases). Per germline, CDR1 MGHDK and CDR2 SYGVNS. Trimming pared 2 bases from V and 4 bases from J, leaving 11 bases between. This CDR3 has 14 amino acids. The CDR3: CASSETGWSTEAFF. The CDR3 DNA reads TGTGCCAGCAGTGAAACAGGGTGGAGCACTGAAGCTTTCTTT.

This clone was counted between two and nine times. V usage is TRBV5-4 and J usage is TRBJ2-7; 12 nucleotides align to TRBD1. Trimming cost V 3 bases and J 4 bases; bases outside gene matches: 5. This CDR3 spans 15 amino acids. The germline V gene has CDR1 SGHNT and CDR2 YYREEE (reference sequence). As DNA, the CDR3 is TGTGCCAGCAGCTGGCCGGGACAGGGGGCTTACGAGCAGTACTTC. Residues: CASSWPGQGAYEQYF.

The chain uses TRBV7-8 and TRBJ1-4; D might be TRBD1 (5 bases). V was shortened by 5 bases and J by 3 bases, with 22 bases between the two germline ends. Germline V CDR1 and CDR2: SGHVS, FQNEAQ. This CDR3 has 18 residues. In DNA, the CDR3 is TGTGCCAGCAGCCCCCGTTTCCCTTTACAGGATCCTAATGAAAAACTGTTTTTT. This codes for CASSPRFPLQDPNEKLFF. Full variable domain (remainder filled in from reference TRBV7-8 and TRBJ1-4): GAGVSQSPRYKVAKRGQDVALRCDPISGHVSLFWYQQALGQGPEFLTYFQNEAQLDKSGLPSDRFFAERPEGSVSTLKIQRTQQEDSAVYLCASSPRFPLQDPNEKLFFGSGTQLSVL.

The table lists this clone with a few counts. The V and J genes are TRBV4-2 and TRBJ2-2; D unclear. V gave up 0 bases and J gave up 1 base, with 3 bases separating them. The CDR3 length is 14 residues. Per germline, CDR1 LGHNA and CDR2 YNFKEQ. In nucleotides, the CDR3 is TGTGCCAGCAGCCAAGATAAGAACACCGGGGAGCTGTTTTTT. Translation: CASSQDKNTGELFF.

The chain uses TRBV5-4 and TRBJ1-6, with TRBD1 matching over 10 bases. V lost 4 bases to trimming and J lost 7 bases; unmatched junction nucleotides: 8. Germline assignment: CDR1 SGHNT and CDR2 YYREEE (reference sequence). The CDR3 length is 16 residues. The CDR3 sequence: CASSLGTGEQNSPLHF. The DNA for the CDR3 is TGTGCCAGCAGCCTTGGGACAGGGGAGCAGAATTCACCCCTCCACTTT.

The CDR3 spells CSVVPGLTDTQYF. The CDR3 nucleotides read TGCAGCGTTGTGCCAGGCCTCACAGATACGCAGTATTTT. The V call is TRBV29-1, the J call TRBJ2-3; D gene unclear. Between the trimmed V and J ends, which lost 4 bases and 2 bases, there was a span of 10 bases. In germline, CDR1 is SQVTM, CDR2 ANQGSEA. The CDR3 runs to 13 residues.

This clone has only one observation. DNA of the CDR3: TGTGCCTGGAGTAAGGGCGGGATAGGAGATACGCAGTATTTT. It codes for CAWSKGGIGDTQYF. The rearrangement links TRBV30 to TRBJ2-3; D possibly corresponds to TRBD2 (6 bases). Germline values: CDR1 GTSNPN, CDR2 SVGIG (reference sequence). The V end was cut by 2 bases, the J end by 5 bases, with 14 bases between. This CDR3 has 14 residues.

V gene TRBV5-1 combines with J gene TRBJ1-1; TRBD1 might be the D (6 bases). V gave up 3 bases and J gave up 4 bases, with 13 bases separating them. In germline, CDR1 is SGHRS, CDR2 YFSETQ. CDR3 size: 14 residues. This CDR3 reads CASSSAGVSTEAFF. In DNA form, the CDR3 reads TGCGCCAGCAGCTCCGCAGGGGTGAGCACTGAAGCTTTCTTT.

This chain uses TRBV6-5 with TRBJ1-5, with unresolved D. CDR1 is MNHEY, CDR2 SVGAGI, per germline. The CDR3 consists of 16 residues. V was trimmed by 2 bases and J by 0 bases, leaving 11 bases between them. The CDR3 DNA reads TGTGCCAGCAGTTACCGAGGTTCGAGTAGCAATCAGCCCCAGCATTTT. Its translation: CASSYRGSSSNQPQHF.

The chain is built from TRBV4-2 and TRBJ2-4; 13 bases align to TRBD2. CDR1 is LGHNA and CDR2 is YNFKEQ in the germline V gene. The length of the CDR3 is 17 residues. With V trimmed by 0 bases and J by 4 bases, 3 bases remained unmatched. The CDR3 DNA reads TGTGCCAGCAGCCAAGACGGGACTAGCGGGGTGAAAAACATTCAGTACTTC. The encoded protein is CASSQDGTSGVKNIQYF.

This clone turned up a few times. The J gene is TRBJ2-5, the V gene TRBV7-2; 11 bases are shared with TRBD2. In germline, CDR1 is SGHTA, CDR2 FQGNSA. J was trimmed by 2 bases and V by 1 base; bases with no gene match: 6. The CDR3 covers 17 residues. The CDR3 nucleotides are TGTGCCAGCAGCTTAGATCCGGGGACTAGCGGACAAGAGACCCAGTACTTC. The encoded protein is CASSLDPGTSGQETQYF.

This chain connects TRBV19 to TRBJ1-1; TRBD1 matches 7 bases. CDR1 and CDR2 from the germline V gene are LNHDA and SQIVND (reference sequence). Losses at the gene ends were 8 bases for V and 4 bases for J; bases not matched to a gene: 13. CDR3 size: 15 residues. DNA for the CDR3: TGTGCCAGTGCCCGGGACAGCCAAGATGGCACTGAAGCTTTCTTT. This encodes CASARDSQDGTEAFF.

The chain has TRBV7-9 and TRBJ2-2; D remains unclear. Trimming shortened V by 2 bases and J by 3 bases, and 10 bases separated the two germline ends. CDR1 is SEHNR, CDR2 FQNEAQ, per germline (reference sequence). This CDR3 has 15 residues. CDR3 DNA: TGTGCCAGCAGCTTAACGTCGACTTACACCGGGGAGCTGTTTTTT. Its translation is CASSLTSTYTGELFF.

V usage is TRBV5-1 and J usage is TRBJ1-1; no clear D. Germline CDR1 SGHRS, CDR2 YFSETQ. Trimming removed 1 base from V and 0 bases from J, with 7 bases in between. The CDR3 length is 14 residues. Here the CDR3 reads CASSLYYMNTEAFF. The CDR3 coding sequence is TGCGCCAGCAGCTTGTACTATATGAACACTGAAGCTTTCTTT.

The gene calls are TRBV25-1 and TRBJ2-1; TRBD2 agrees at 8 bases. The CDR3 runs 15 residues. V lost 2 bases and J lost 7; bases outside the gene matches: 7. Germline V gives CDR1 MGHDK, CDR2 SYGVNS. CDR3 residues: CASSELGLAGNEQFF. CDR3 bases: TGTGCCAGCAGTGAACTCGGACTAGCAGGGAATGAGCAGTTCTTC.